The text below deals with one TCR beta chain. Its target is unknown. The sample belongs to a study of OX40 agonist ivuxolimab in advanced cancers. The wider study: Enrolled patients in dose escalation had cancers that were hepatocellular carcinoma, melanoma, renal cell or head and neck cancer. Under the entry rules, prior anti-PD-1, anti-PD-L1 or anti-CTLA-4 therapy was allowed, and 35% to 40% had some. Regarding the study as a whole: More expanded clones were seen, on average, in CD8+ T cells than in CD4+.

Trimming shortened V by 5 bases and J by 2 bases, and 13 bases separated the two germline ends. Germline V gene sequence: CDR1 MDHEN, CDR2 SYDVKM. The CDR3 totals 15 residues. Anyone with autoimmune disease history or systemic immunosuppression was excluded. This table comes from immunoSEQ multiplex PCR, and its TCRdb copy is limited to in-frame clones, with some not included. The sample yields about 53,000 clones, roughly 90% seen once. V and J are TRBV28 and TRBJ1-3, with D possibly being TRBD1 (5 bases). The sequenced sample was CD4+ or CD8+ T cells sorted from blood, obtained in a trial of the OX40 agonist ivuxolimab. The clonotype comes from an adult with an advanced solid tumor such as melanoma, head and neck, liver or kidney cancer. The DNA of the CDR3 is TGTGCCAGCAGTCAAGGAGACAGCACTGGAAACACCATATATTTT. It codes for CASSQGDSTGNTIYF. Variable domain in full (rest from reference TRBV28 and TRBJ1-3): DVKVTQSSRYLVKRTGEKVFLECVQDMDHENMFWYRQDPGLGLRLIYFSYDVKMKEKGDIPEGYSVSREKKERFSLILESASTNQTSMYLCASSQGDSTGNTIYFGEGSWLTVV.